The 26 T cell receptor beta chains below all came from one sample that was sequenced in a study of CXCR3-negative and CXCR3-positive naive CD8 T cells. UMI-labeled 5' RACE TRB cDNA libraries were prepared from the cells. Using the 5' RACE reads, TCRdb records one entry per CDR3 protein without DNA. The sample has around 63,000 distinct CDR3 sequences, and its top ten clones hold around 5%. Study-wide results and caveats: Naive cells positive for CXCR3 carried more hydrophobic TRB CDR3s than CXCR3-negative ones.

These receptors have no known antigen. Sequencing was carried out using naive CXCR3+ CD8+ T cells from blood. Subset meaning: CD45RO-CCR7+CD27+CD95- naive CD8+ T cells expressing CXCR3 (TNR3+). These receptors came from a human donor in good health. Some clones in this sample may be carry-over from other donors' samples.

This chain links TRBV29-1 with TRBJ1-2. The CDR3 is 13 amino acids. Germline lookup yields CDR1 SQVTM and CDR2 ANQGSEA. The chain's CDR3 is CSVEAQGNYGYTF.

The chain joins TRBV7-2 to TRBJ1-2; TCRdb's D call of TRBD1 is untestable without DNA. CDR3 length: 19 residues. Per the germline V gene, CDR1 is SGHTA and CDR2 is FQGNSA. CDR3 loop: CASSLDSIQGRKANYGYTF.

The chain is built from TRBV7-2 and TRBJ2-7; the D call of TRBD1 rests on TCRdb alone, since no DNA is present to check it. This CDR3 contains 12 residues. Germline values: CDR1 SGHTA, CDR2 FQGNSA. The CDR3 loop reads CAILDRNYEQYF.

The chain carries TRBV19 and TRBJ1-2; TCRdb picks TRBD1, but there is no DNA to check that call. Germline V lookup: CDR1 LNHDA, CDR2 SQIVND (reference sequence). The CDR3 runs 12 residues. CDR3 sequence reads: CASSIGRGGYTF.

The chain combines TRBV6-6 with TRBJ2-5; the TCRdb D gene call, TRBD1, has no DNA to confirm it. The CDR3 totals 13 residues. Per the germline V gene, CDR1 is MNHNY and CDR2 is SVGAGI (reference sequence). CDR3 sequence reads: CASSDTGGETQYF.

The gene calls are TRBV29-1 and TRBJ2-7. CDR3 length equals 13 residues. In germline, CDR1 is SQVTM, CDR2 ANQGSEA. CDR3: CSVVYVGNYEQYF.

Considering frequency, this clonotype is medium-sized (0.01 to 0.1%). The chain is built from TRBV6-2 or TRBV6-3 and TRBJ2-2; TCRdb lists TRBD1, though no DNA is available to test this call. This CDR3 spans 14 amino acids. The germline V gene has CDR1 MNHEY and CDR2 SVGEGT. The CDR3 reads CAARWDQNTGELFF.

This chain uses TRBV29-1 with TRBJ2-5; TCRdb gives TRBD1 as the D gene, but with no DNA this cannot be confirmed. This CDR3 spans 15 amino acids. Germline CDR1 SQVTM, CDR2 ANQGSEA. The CDR3 loop is CSVETATGLIETQYF.

This sequence joins TRBV29-1 and TRBJ2-7; as DNA is missing, the TRBD2 call by TCRdb cannot be tested. This CDR3 contains 12 residues. Germline V gene lookup returns CDR1 SQVTM and CDR2 ANQGSEA. CDR3 residues: CSVKGSLYEQYF.

The chain recombines TRBV29-1 with TRBJ2-7; TCRdb's assignment of TRBD1 cannot be checked, as there is no DNA. This CDR3 contains 15 residues. Germline CDR1 is SQVTM and CDR2 is ANQGSEA. CDR3 protein: CSVESAGVSSYEQYF.

This chain connects TRBV7-9 to TRBJ1-6; TCRdb names TRBD1, which stays unverified in the absence of DNA. This CDR3 is built from 15 residues. CDR1 is SEHNR and CDR2 is FQNEAQ in the germline V gene (reference sequence). This chain's CDR3 is CASSPGDAWGSPLHF.

Here the CDR3 reads CASSSRQGMNEQYF. The chain recombines TRBV5-1 with TRBJ2-7; TCRdb's assignment of TRBD1 cannot be checked, as there is no DNA. There are 14 residues in the CDR3. CDR1 and CDR2 (germline): SGHRS, YFSETQ. Based on the CDR3 plus reference TRBV5-1 and TRBJ2-7, the full variable domain is KAGVTQTPRYLIKTRGQQVTLSCSPISGHRSVSWYQQTPGQGLQFLFEYFSETQRNKGNFPGRFSGRQFSNSRSEMNVSTLELGDSALYLCASSSRQGMNEQYFGPGTRLTVT.

The chain has TRBV28 and TRBJ2-7. This CDR3 is built from 13 residues. Germline assignment: CDR1 MDHEN and CDR2 SYDVKM. CDR3 residues: CAACSVGSYEQYF.

The chain has TRBV6-6 and TRBJ2-7; TCRdb's D call of TRBD1 is untestable without DNA. Germline V gene lookup returns CDR1 MNHNY and CDR2 SVGAGI (reference sequence). The length of the CDR3 is 14 residues. The CDR3 loop reads CASSYQQPWVEQYF.

The CDR3 here is CSADETSAQETQYF. The rearrangement joins TRBV20-1 to TRBJ2-5; TCRdb returns TRBD2, unconfirmable since there is no DNA. The CDR3 length is 14 residues. From germline, CDR1 is DFQATT and CDR2 SNEGSKA (reference sequence).

The chain couples TRBV29-1 to TRBJ1-2; TCRdb proposes TRBD1, but this gene call is untestable without DNA. CDR3 length: 11 residues. The V gene's germline CDR1 is SQVTM and CDR2 ANQGSEA. Here the CDR3 reads CSVWQGNGYTF.

This clonotype is deemed medium-sized (0.01 to 0.1%) by its frequency. The V and J genes are TRBV7-6 and TRBJ1-6. This CDR3 has 22 amino acids. Germline CDR1 reads SGHVS; CDR2 reads FNYEAQ. The CDR3 sequence: CASSLVVRPGQGESAGNSPLHF.

The genes are TRBV1 and TRBJ2-1; TCRdb gives TRBD2 as the D gene, but with no DNA this cannot be confirmed. TRBV1 corresponds to a pseudogene. The CDR3 totals 16 residues. The CDR3 loop is CTSSQTGTRLTDEQFF.

The chain combines TRBV29-1 with TRBJ1-1; the D call from TCRdb, TRBD1, cannot be confirmed without DNA. Germline CDR1 and CDR2: SQVTM and ANQGSEA. The CDR3 has 14 residues. The CDR3 is CSATTGDLNTEAFF.

This chain joins TRBV29-1 and TRBJ2-7; the TRBD1 assignment by TCRdb is unverifiable without DNA. CDR3 size: 12 residues. The germline CDR1 and CDR2 sequences are SQVTM and ANQGSEA. CDR3 residues: CSVAGTGYEQYF.

The chain links TRBV12-3 or TRBV12-4 to TRBJ1-1; the D gene TCRdb calls, TRBD1, cannot be checked with no DNA. This CDR3 has 13 amino acids. CDR3 sequence: CASSLGGDTEAFF.

The chain employs TRBV29-1 and TRBJ2-1; as DNA is missing, the TRBD1 call by TCRdb cannot be tested. Germline-derived CDR1 and CDR2 are SQVTM and ANQGSEA. This CDR3 spans 12 amino acids. CDR3 region: CSASGVYNEQFF.

The rearrangement joins TRBV10-3 to TRBJ2-7; the TCRdb D gene call, TRBD1, has no DNA to confirm it. The CDR3 covers 13 residues. Germline CDR1 ENHRY, CDR2 SYGVKD. The CDR3 reads CAISDRASYEQYF.

J is TRBJ2-3 and V is TRBV19; TCRdb proposes TRBD2, but this gene call is untestable without DNA. Looked up from germline, CDR1 is LNHDA and CDR2 is SQIVND (reference sequence). CDR3 length: 14 amino acids. CDR3 sequence reads: CASNRDLYTDTQYF.

The chain carries TRBV7-9 and TRBJ2-5; TCRdb's D call of TRBD2 is untestable without DNA. Germline V gene sequence: CDR1 SEHNR, CDR2 FQNEAQ (reference sequence). The CDR3 loop spans 14 amino acids. The CDR3 loop is CASSPPTGEETQYF.

The V call is TRBV29-1, the J call TRBJ2-1; no DNA is available, so the TRBD2 call from TCRdb remains unchecked. CDR3 length: 11 amino acids. The germline V gene has CDR1 SQVTM and CDR2 ANQGSEA. The CDR3 loop is CSVVIGTSAVF.